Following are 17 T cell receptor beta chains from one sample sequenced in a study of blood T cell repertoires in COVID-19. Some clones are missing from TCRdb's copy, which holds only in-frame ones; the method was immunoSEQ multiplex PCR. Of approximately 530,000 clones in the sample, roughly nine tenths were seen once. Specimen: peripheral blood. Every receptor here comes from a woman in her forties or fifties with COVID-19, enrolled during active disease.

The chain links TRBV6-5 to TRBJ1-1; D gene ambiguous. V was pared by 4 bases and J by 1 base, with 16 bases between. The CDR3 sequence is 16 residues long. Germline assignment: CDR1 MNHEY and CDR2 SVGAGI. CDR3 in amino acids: CASSSNSDPQNTEAFF. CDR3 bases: TGTGCCAGCAGTTCCAACTCCGATCCCCAGAACACTGAAGCTTTCTTT.

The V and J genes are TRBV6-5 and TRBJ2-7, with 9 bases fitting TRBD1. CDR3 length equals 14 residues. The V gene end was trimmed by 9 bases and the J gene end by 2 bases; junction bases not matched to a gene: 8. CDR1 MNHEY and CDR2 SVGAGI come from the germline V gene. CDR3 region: CASLTGTGTYEQYF. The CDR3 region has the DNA TGTGCCAGTTTAACCGGGACAGGGACCTACGAGCAGTACTTC.

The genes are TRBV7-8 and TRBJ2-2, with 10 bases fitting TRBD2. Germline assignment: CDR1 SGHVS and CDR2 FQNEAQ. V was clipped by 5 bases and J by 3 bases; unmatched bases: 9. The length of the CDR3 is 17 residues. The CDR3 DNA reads TGTGCCAGCAGCGCCATACTAGCGGGGACCGACACCGGGGAGCTGTTTTTT. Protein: CASSAILAGTDTGELFF.

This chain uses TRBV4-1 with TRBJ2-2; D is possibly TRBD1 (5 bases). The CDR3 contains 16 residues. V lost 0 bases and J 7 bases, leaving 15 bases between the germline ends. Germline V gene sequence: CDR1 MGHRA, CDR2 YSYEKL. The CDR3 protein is CASSQDRSRVIGELFF. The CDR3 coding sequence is TGCGCCAGCAGCCAAGATCGGTCCAGGGTGATCGGGGAGCTGTTTTTT.

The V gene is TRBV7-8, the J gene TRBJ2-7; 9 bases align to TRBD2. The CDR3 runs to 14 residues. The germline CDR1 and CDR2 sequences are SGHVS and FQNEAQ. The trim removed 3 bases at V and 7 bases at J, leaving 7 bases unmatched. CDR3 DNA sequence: TGTGCCAGCAGCTTCGGTAGCGGGGGTTCAGAGCAGTACTTC. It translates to CASSFGSGGSEQYF. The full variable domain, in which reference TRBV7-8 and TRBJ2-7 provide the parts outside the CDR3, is GAGVSQSPRYKVAKRGQDVALRCDPISGHVSLFWYQQALGQGPEFLTYFQNEAQLDKSGLPSDRFFAERPEGSVSTLKIQRTQQEDSAVYLCASSFGSGGSEQYFGPGTRLTVT.

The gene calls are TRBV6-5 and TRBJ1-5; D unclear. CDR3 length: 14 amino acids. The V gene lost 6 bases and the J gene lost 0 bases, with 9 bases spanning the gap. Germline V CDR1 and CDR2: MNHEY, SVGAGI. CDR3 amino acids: CASRPGYSNQPQHF. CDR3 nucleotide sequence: TGTGCCAGCAGGCCAGGTTATAGCAATCAGCCCCAGCATTTT.

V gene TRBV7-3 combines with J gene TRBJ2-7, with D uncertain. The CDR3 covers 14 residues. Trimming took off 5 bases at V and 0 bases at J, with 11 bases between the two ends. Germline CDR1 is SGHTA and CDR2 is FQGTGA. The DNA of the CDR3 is TGTGCCAGCAGCCCACTCCCGAGCTCCTACGAGCAGTACTTC. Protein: CASSPLPSSYEQYF.

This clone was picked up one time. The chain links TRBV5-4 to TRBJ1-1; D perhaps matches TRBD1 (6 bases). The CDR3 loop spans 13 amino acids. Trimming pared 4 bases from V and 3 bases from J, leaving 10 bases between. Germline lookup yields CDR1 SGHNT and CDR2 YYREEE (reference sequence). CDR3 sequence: CASSTQGHTEAFF. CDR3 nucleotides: TGTGCCAGCAGCACCCAGGGGCACACTGAAGCTTTCTTT.

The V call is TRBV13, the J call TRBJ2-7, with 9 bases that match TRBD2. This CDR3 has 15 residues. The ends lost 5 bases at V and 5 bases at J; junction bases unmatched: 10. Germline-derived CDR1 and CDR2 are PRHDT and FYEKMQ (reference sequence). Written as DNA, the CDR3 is TGTGCCAGCAGCCCCTTCGGGACTAGCTACAACGAGCAGTACTTC. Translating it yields CASSPFGTSYNEQYF.

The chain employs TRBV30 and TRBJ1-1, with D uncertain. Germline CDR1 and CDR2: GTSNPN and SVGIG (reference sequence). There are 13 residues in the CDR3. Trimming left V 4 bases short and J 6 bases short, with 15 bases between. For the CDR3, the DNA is TGTGCCTGGAATCCGGCGGCACTCGCTGAAGCTTTCTTT. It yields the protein CAWNPAALAEAFF.

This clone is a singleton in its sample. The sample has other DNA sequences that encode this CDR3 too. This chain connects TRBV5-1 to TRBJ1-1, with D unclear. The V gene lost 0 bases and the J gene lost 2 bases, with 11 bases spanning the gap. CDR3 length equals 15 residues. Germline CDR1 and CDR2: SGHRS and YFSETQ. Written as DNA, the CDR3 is TGCGCCAGCAGCTTGGCGGCCGGGGTTAACACTGAAGCTTTCTTT. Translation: CASSLAAGVNTEAFF.

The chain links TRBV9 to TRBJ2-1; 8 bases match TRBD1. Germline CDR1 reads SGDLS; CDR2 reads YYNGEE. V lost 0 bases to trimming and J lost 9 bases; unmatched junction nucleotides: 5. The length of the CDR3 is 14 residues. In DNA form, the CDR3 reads TGTGCCAGCAGCGTAGCTACAGGGGGGTTTGAGCAGTTCTTC. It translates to CASSVATGGFEQFF. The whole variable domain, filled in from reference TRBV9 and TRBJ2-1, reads DSGVTQTPKHLITATGQRVTLRCSPRSGDLSVYWYQQSLDQGLQFLIQYYNGEERAKGNILERFSAQQFPDLHSELNLSSLELGDSALYFCASSVATGGFEQFFGPGTRLTVL.

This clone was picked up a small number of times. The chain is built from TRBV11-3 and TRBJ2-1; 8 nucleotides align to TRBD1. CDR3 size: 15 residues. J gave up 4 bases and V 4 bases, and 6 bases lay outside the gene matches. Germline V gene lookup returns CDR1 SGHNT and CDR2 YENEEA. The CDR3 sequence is CASSSRTGSYNEQFF. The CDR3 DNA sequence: TGTGCCAGCAGCTCTCGGACAGGGTCTTACAATGAGCAGTTCTTC.

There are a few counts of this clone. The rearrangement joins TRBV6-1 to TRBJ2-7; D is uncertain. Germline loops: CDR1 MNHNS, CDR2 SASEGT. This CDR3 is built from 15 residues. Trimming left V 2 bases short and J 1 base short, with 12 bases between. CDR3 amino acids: CASSEPYAGSYEQYF. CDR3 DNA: TGTGCCAGCAGTGAACCCTACGCAGGATCCTACGAGCAGTACTTC.

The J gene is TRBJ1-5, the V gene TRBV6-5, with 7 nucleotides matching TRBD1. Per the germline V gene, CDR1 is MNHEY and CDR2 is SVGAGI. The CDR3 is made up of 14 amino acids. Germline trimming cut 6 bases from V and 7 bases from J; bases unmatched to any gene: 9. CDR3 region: CASSADRARQPQHF. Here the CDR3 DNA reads TGTGCCAGCAGCGCAGACAGGGCTCGGCAGCCCCAGCATTTT.

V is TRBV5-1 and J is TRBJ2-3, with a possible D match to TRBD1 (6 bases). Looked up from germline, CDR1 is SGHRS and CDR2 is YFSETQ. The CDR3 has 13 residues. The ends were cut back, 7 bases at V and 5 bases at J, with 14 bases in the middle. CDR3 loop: CASSQGRQDTQYF. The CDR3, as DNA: TGCGCCAGCTCCCAGGGGCGGCAAGATACGCAGTATTTT. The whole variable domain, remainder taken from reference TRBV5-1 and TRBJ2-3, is KAGVTQTPRYLIKTRGQQVTLSCSPISGHRSVSWYQQTPGQGLQFLFEYFSETQRNKGNFPGRFSGRQFSNSRSEMNVSTLELGDSALYLCASSQGRQDTQYFGPGTRLTVL.

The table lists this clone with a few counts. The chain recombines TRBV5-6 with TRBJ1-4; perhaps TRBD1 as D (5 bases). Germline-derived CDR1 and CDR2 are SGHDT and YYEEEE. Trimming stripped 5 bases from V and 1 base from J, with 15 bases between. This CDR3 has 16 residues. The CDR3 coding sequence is TGTGCCAGCAGTACCTGGGGGGAATTAACTAATGAAAAACTGTTTTTT. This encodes CASSTWGELTNEKLFF. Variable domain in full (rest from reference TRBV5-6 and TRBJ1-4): DAGVTQSPTHLIKTRGQQVTLRCSPKSGHDTVSWYQQALGQGPQFIFQYYEEEERQRGNFPDRFSGHQFPNYSSELNVNALLLGDSALYLCASSTWGELTNEKLFFGSGTQLSVL.